This passage covers 12 T cell receptor beta chains from one sample sequenced in a study of blood T cell repertoires in COVID-19. Produced via immunoSEQ multiplex PCR; TCRdb's table is partial and in-frame only. The sample includes 79,000 or so clones, around 83% of them seen just once. The source material was peripheral blood. The receptors come from a man in his 60s with COVID-19, enrolled during active disease.

The chain employs TRBV30 and TRBJ1-2; 7 bases agree with TRBD1. Trimming removed 2 bases from V and 8 bases from J; junction bases left unmatched: 5. The CDR3 contains 12 residues. Germline V gives CDR1 GTSNPN, CDR2 SVGIG (reference sequence). The CDR3 loop is CAWSRQGGGYTF. CDR3 in DNA: TGTGCCTGGAGTAGACAGGGTGGCGGCTACACCTTC.

The chain carries TRBV5-4 and TRBJ2-7; 10 bases are a match to TRBD2. Germline loops: CDR1 SGHNT, CDR2 YYREEE (reference sequence). The CDR3 totals 16 residues. V was pared by 0 bases and J by 3 bases, with 6 bases of the junction left unmatched. CDR3: CASSLGGPSGSYEQYF. CDR3 nucleotide sequence: TGTGCCAGCAGCTTGGGTGGTCCTAGCGGGAGCTACGAGCAGTACTTC.

The chain joins TRBV3-1 (or the pseudogene TRBV3-2) to TRBJ1-1; D is uncertain. V lost 1 base and J 1 base, leaving 10 bases between the germline ends. This CDR3 has 15 amino acids. Per germline, CDR1 LGHDT and CDR2 YNNKEL (reference sequence). The chain's CDR3 is CASSQAKRGNTEAFF. CDR3 nucleotide sequence: TGTGCCAGCAGCCAAGCAAAGCGGGGGAACACTGAAGCTTTCTTT.

The chain couples TRBV18 to TRBJ1-1; TRBD1 might be the D (5 bases). This CDR3 is built from 13 residues. Germline values: CDR1 KGHSH, CDR2 LQKENI. V lost 7 bases and J 5 bases, leaving 14 bases between the germline ends. The CDR3 here is CASLRDLATEAFF. The CDR3 nucleotides read TGTGCCAGCTTGCGGGACCTTGCGACTGAAGCTTTCTTT.

The CDR3 loop reads CASSEVNTGNNQPQHF. CDR3 nucleotides: TGTGCCAGCAGTGAAGTGAACACCGGGAACAATCAGCCCCAGCATTTT. The gene calls are TRBV2 and TRBJ1-5; D is unresolved. The CDR3 is 16 residues long. V was shortened by 1 base and J by 3 bases, with 13 bases between the two germline ends. Germline values: CDR1 SNHLY, CDR2 FYNNEI.

The gene calls are TRBV7-9 and TRBJ2-5, with TRBD2 matching 14 bases. Germline V gene lookup returns CDR1 SEHNR and CDR2 FQNEAQ (reference sequence). The CDR3 has 17 residues. J gave up 5 bases and V 1 base, and 6 bases lay outside the gene matches. The DNA of the CDR3 is TGTGCCAGCAGCTTAGGACTAGCGGGGGGGCCTTGGGAGACCCAGTACTTC. Residues: CASSLGLAGGPWETQYF.

This rearrangement joins TRBV1 to TRBJ1-3; no DNA check was done on the table's D call, TRBD1. TRBV1 is flagged as a pseudogene. This CDR3 has 19 amino acids. For the CDR3, the DNA is TGCACCAGCAGCCCCTCCACATACCCGACAGAACCCTCTGGAAACACCATATATTTT. It specifies CTSSPSTYPTEPSGNTIYF.

In this sample, this clone turned up once. This chain uses TRBV19 with TRBJ1-5; D remains unclear. Between the trimmed V and J ends, which lost 2 bases and 6 bases, there was a span of 11 bases. This CDR3 is built from 14 residues. Germline V gene data show CDR1 as LNHDA and CDR2 as SQIVND (reference sequence). The CDR3 DNA sequence: TGTGCCAGTAGTATATCTTCTCGCGGTCAGCCCCAGCATTTT. It codes for CASSISSRGQPQHF.

V and J are TRBV6-1 and TRBJ1-1, with a weak D call TRBD1 (6 bases). The CDR3 length is 14 residues. Germline CDR1 and CDR2: MNHNS and SASEGT. Trimming shortened V by 1 base and J by 0 bases, and 6 bases separated the two germline ends. CDR3 region: CASSEGDMNTEAFF. The CDR3, as DNA: TGTGCCAGCAGTGAAGGGGACATGAACACTGAAGCTTTCTTT.

J is TRBJ2-7 and V is TRBV7-9; D might be TRBD1 (6 bases). V lost 4 bases to trimming and J lost 7 bases, with 11 bases between them. This CDR3 comprises 12 residues. CDR1 and CDR2 (germline): SEHNR, FQNEAQ (reference sequence). The CDR3 here is CASSSGRGEQYF. As DNA, the CDR3 is TGTGCCAGCAGCTCCGGTAGGGGGGAGCAGTACTTC.

V gene TRBV27 combines with J gene TRBJ2-3; D unclear. Germline V lookup: CDR1 MNHEY, CDR2 SMNVEV (reference sequence). The CDR3 loop spans 13 amino acids. V lost 3 bases, J lost 4 bases, and 8 bases lay in between. CDR3 in DNA: TGTGCCAGCAGTTTGCGGCGCCCAGATACGCAGTATTTT. Protein sequence: CASSLRRPDTQYF.

The V and J genes are TRBV30 and TRBJ1-2, with TRBD1 matching over 8 bases. The germline gives CDR1 GTSNPN, CDR2 SVGIG (reference sequence). V gave up 0 bases and J gave up 4 bases; unmatched junction bases: 13. The CDR3 extends over 17 amino acids. The CDR3 reads CAWSVPGQALHSYGYTF. The DNA for the CDR3 is TGTGCCTGGAGTGTTCCGGGACAGGCCCTCCACTCCTATGGCTACACCTTC.